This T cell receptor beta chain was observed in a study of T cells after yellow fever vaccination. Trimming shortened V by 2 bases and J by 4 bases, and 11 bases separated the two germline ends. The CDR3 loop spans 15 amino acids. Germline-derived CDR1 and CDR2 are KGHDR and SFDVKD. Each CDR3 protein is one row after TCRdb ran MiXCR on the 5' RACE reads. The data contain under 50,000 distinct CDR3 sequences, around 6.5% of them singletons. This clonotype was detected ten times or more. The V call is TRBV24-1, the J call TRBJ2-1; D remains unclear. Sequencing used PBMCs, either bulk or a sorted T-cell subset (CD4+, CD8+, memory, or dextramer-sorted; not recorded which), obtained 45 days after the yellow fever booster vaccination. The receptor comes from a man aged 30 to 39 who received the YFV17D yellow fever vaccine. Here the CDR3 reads CATSDSGVGYNEQFF. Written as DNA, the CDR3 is TGTGCCACCAGTGATTCTGGGGTGGGGTACAATGAGCAGTTCTTC.